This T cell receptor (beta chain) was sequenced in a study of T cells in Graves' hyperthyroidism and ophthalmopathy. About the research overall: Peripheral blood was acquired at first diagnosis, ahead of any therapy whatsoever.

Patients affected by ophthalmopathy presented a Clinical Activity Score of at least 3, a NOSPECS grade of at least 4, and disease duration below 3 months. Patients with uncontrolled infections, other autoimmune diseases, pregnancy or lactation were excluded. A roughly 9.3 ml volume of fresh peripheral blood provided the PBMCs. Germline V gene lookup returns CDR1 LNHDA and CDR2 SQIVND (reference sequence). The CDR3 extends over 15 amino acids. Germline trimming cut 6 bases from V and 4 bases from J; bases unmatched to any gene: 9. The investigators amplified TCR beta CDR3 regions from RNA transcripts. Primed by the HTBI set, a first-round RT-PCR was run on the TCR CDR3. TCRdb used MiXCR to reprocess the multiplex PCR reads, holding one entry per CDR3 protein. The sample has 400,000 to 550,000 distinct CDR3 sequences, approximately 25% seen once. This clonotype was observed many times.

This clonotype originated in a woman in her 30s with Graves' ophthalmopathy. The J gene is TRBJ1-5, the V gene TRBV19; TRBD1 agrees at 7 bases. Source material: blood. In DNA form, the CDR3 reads TGTGCCAGTAGCGGTTCCCCAGGGGGGAATCAGCCCCAGCATTTT. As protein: CASSGSPGGNQPQHF.